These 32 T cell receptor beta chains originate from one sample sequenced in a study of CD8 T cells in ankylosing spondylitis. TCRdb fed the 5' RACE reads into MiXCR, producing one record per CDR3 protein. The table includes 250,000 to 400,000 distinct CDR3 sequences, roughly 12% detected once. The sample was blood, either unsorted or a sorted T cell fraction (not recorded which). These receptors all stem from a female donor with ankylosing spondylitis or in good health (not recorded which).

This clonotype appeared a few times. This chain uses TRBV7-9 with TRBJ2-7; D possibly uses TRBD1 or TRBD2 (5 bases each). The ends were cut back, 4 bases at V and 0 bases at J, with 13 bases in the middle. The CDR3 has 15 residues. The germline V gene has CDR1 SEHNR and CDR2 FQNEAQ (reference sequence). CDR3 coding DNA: TGTGCCAGCAGCTCTCTTGGGACGGTCTCCTACGAGCAGTACTTC. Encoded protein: CASSSLGTVSYEQYF.

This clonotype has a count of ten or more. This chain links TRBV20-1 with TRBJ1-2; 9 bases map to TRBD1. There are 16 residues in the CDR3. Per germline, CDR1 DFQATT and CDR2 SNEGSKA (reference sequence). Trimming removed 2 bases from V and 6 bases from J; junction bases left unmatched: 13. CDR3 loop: CSARKSGTGGPNGYTF. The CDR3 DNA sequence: TGCAGTGCTAGAAAATCCGGTACAGGGGGCCCCAATGGCTACACCTTC.

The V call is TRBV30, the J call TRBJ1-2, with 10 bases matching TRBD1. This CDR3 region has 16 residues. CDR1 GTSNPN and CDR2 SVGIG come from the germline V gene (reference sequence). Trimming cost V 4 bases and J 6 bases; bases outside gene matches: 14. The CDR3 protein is CAWTRDRGSKTHGYTF. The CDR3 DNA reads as TGTGCCTGGACCCGGGACAGGGGATCTAAAACCCATGGCTACACCTTC.

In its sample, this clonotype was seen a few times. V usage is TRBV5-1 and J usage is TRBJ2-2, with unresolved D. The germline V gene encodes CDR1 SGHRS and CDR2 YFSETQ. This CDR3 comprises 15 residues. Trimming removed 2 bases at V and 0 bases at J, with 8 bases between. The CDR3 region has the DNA TGCGCCAGCAGCTTTCGAGCGTCGAACACCGGGGAGCTGTTTTTT. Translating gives CASSFRASNTGELFF.

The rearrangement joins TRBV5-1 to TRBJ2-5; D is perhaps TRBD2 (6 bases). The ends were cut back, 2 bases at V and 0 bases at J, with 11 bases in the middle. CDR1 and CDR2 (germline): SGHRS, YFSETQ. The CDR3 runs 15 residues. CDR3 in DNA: TGCGCCAGCAGCTTCCAAGCGGGCTACCAAGAGACCCAGTACTTC. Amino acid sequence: CASSFQAGYQETQYF. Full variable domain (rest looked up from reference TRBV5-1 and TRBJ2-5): KAGVTQTPRYLIKTRGQQVTLSCSPISGHRSVSWYQQTPGQGLQFLFEYFSETQRNKGNFPGRFSGRQFSNSRSEMNVSTLELGDSALYLCASSFQAGYQETQYFGPGTRLLVL.

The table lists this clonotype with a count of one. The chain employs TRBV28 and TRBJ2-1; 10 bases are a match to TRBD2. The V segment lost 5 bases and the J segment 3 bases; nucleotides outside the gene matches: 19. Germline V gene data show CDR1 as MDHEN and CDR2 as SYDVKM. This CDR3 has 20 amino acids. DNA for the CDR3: TGTGCCAGCAGTCCAACGCCTGTAGCGGGGGGAAGTCGGCACTACAATGAGCAGTTCTTC. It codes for CASSPTPVAGGSRHYNEQFF.

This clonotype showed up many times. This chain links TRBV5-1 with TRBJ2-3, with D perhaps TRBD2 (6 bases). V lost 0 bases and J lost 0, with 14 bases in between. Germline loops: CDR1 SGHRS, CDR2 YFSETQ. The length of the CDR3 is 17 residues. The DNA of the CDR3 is TGCGCCAGCAGCTTGGTCGGGGGAGGCCGAAGCACAGATACGCAGTATTTT. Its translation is CASSLVGGGRSTDTQYF.

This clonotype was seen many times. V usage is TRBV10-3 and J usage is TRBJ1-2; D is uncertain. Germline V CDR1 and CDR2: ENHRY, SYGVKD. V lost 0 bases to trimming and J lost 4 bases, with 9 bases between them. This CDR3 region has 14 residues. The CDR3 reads CAISESESGYGYTF. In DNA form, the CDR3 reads TGTGCCATCAGTGAGTCGGAGTCAGGCTATGGCTACACCTTC.

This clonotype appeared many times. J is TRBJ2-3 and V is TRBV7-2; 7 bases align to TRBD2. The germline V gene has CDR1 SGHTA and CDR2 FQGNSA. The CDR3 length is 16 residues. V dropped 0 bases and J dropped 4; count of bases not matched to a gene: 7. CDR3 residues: CASSLAGGRRPDTQYF. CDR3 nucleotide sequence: TGTGCCAGCAGCTTAGCGGGCGGGAGACGGCCAGATACGCAGTATTTT.

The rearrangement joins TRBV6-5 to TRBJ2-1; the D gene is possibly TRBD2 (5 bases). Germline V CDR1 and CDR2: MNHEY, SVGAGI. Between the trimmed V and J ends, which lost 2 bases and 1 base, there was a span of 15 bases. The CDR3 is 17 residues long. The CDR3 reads CASSYNHRSGSYNEQFF. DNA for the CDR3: TGTGCCAGCAGTTACAATCACAGAAGCGGATCCTACAATGAGCAGTTCTTC.

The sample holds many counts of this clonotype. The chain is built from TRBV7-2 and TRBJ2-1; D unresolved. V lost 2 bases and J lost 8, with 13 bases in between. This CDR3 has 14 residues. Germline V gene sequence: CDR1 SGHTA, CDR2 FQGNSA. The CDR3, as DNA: TGTGCCAGCAGCTTACTTAGGGCGCATGATGAGCAGTTCTTC. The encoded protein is CASSLLRAHDEQFF. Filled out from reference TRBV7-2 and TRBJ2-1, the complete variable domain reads GAGVSQSPSNKVTEKGKDVELRCDPISGHTALYWYRQSLGQGLEFLIYFQGNSAPDKSGLPSDRFSAERTGGSVSTLTIQRTQQEDSAVYLCASSLLRAHDEQFFGPGTRLTVL.

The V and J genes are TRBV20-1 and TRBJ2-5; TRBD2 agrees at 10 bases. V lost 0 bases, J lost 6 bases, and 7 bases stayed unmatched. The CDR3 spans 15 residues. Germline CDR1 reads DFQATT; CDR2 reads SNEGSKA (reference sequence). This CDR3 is CSARDPLAGAKTQYF. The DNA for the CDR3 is TGCAGTGCTAGAGACCCCCTAGCGGGGGCGAAGACCCAGTACTTC.

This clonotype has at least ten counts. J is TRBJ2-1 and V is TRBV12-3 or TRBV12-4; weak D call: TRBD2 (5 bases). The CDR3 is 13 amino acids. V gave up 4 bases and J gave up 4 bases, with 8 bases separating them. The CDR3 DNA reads TGTGCCAGCAGTTCAGGCGGGTACAATGAGCAGTTCTTC. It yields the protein CASSSGGYNEQFF.

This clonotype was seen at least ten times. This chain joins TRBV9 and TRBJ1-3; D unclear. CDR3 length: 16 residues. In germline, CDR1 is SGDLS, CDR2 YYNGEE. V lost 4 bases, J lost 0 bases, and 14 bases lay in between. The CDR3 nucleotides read TGTGCCAGCAGCCCCGCTGGAGCCCACTCTGGAAACACCATATATTTT. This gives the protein CASSPAGAHSGNTIYF. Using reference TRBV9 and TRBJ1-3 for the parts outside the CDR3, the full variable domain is DSGVTQTPKHLITATGQRVTLRCSPRSGDLSVYWYQQSLDQGLQFLIQYYNGEERAKGNILERFSAQQFPDLHSELNLSSLELGDSALYFCASSPAGAHSGNTIYFGEGSWLTVV.

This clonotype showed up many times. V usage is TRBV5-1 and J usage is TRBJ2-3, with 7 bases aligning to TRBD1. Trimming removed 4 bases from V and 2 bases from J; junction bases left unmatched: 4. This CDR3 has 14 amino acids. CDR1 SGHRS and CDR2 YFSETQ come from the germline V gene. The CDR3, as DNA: TGCGCCAGCAGCGGGGGACAGCTCACAGATACGCAGTATTTT. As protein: CASSGGQLTDTQYF. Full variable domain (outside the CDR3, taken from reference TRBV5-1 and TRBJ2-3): KAGVTQTPRYLIKTRGQQVTLSCSPISGHRSVSWYQQTPGQGLQFLFEYFSETQRNKGNFPGRFSGRQFSNSRSEMNVSTLELGDSALYLCASSGGQLTDTQYFGPGTRLTVL.

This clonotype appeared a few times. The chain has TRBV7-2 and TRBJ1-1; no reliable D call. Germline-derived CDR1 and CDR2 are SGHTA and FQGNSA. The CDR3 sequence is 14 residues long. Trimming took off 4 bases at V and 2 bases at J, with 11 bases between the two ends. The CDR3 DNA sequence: TGTGCCAGCAGCTATACTCACGGAAACACTGAAGCTTTCTTT. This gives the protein CASSYTHGNTEAFF.

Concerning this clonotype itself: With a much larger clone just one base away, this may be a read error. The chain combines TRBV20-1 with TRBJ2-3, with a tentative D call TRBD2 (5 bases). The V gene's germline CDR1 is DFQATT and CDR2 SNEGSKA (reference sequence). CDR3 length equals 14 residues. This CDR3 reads CSARDKASTDKQYF. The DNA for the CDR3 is TGCAGTGCTAGAGATAAAGCTAGCACAGATAAGCAGTATTTT.

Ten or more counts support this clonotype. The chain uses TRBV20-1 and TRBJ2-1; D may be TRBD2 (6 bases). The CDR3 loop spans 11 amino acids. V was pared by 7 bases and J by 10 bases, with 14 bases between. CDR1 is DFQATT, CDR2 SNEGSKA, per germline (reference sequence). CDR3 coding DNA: TGCAGTGTAAATCGGGGGTACGAGCAGTTCTTC. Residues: CSVNRGYEQFF.

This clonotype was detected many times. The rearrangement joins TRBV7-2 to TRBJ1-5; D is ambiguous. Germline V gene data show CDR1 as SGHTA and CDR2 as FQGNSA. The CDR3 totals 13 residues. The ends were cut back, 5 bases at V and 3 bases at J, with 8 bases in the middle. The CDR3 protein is CASSTRLNQPQHF. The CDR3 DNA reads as TGTGCCAGCAGCACCCGACTCAATCAGCCCCAGCATTTT.

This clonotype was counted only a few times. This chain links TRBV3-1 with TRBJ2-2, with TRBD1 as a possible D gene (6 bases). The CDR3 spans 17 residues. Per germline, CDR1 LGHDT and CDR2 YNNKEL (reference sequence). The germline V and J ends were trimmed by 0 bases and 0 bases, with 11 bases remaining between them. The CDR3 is CASSQDRTAANTGELFF. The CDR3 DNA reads TGTGCCAGCAGCCAAGACAGGACAGCCGCGAACACCGGGGAGCTGTTTTTT.

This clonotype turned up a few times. The CDR3 coding sequence is TGTGCCAGCAGCGAGGCCTCGTTAGGCAATGAGCAGTTCTTC. Amino acids: CASSEASLGNEQFF. The chain employs TRBV7-6 and TRBJ2-1; no definite D call. Germline CDR1 and CDR2: SGHVS and FNYEAQ. The CDR3 runs 14 residues. With 5 bases removed from V and 6 bases from J, the gap between germline ends came to 14 bases.

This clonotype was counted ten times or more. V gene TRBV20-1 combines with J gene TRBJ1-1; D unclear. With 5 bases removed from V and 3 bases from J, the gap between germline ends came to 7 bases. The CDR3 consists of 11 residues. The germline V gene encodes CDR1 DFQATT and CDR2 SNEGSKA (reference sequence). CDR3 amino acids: CSALVDTEAFF. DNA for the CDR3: TGCAGTGCTTTGGTGGACACTGAAGCTTTCTTT.

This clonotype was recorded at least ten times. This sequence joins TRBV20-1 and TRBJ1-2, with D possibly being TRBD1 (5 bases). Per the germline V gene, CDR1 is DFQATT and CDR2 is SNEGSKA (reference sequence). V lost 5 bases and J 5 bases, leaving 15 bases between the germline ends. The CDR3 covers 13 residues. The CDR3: CSAGDFSQYGYTF. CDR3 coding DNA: TGCAGTGCTGGGGACTTTTCCCAATATGGCTACACCTTC.

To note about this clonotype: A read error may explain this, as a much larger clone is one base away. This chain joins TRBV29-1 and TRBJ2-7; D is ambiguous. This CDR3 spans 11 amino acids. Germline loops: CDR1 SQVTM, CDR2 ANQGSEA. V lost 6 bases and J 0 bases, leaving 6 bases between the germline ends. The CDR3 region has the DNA TGCAGCGTCGTTATCTCCTACGAGCAGTACTTC. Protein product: CSVVISYEQYF.

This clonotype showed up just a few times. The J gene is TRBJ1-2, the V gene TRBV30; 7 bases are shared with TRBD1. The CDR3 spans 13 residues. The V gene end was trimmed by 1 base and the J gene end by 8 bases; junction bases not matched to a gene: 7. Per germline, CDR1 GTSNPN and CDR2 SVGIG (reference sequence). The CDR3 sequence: CAWSEKGARGYTF. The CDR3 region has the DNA TGTGCCTGGAGTGAGAAGGGGGCGCGGGGCTACACCTTC.

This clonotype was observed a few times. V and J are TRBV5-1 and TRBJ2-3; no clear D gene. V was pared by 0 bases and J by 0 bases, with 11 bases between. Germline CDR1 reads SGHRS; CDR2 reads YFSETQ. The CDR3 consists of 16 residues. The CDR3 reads CASSLDSGLSTDTQYF. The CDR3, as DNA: TGCGCCAGCAGCTTGGATTCTGGGCTGAGCACAGATACGCAGTATTTT.

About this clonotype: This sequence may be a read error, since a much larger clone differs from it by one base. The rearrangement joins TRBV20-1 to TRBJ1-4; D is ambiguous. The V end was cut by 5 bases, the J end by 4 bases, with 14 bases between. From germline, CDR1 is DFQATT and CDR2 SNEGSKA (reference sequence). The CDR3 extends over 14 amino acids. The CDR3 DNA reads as TGCAGTGCTCCGGACTTGACAAGTAATGAAAAACTGTTTTTT. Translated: CSAPDLTSNEKLFF.

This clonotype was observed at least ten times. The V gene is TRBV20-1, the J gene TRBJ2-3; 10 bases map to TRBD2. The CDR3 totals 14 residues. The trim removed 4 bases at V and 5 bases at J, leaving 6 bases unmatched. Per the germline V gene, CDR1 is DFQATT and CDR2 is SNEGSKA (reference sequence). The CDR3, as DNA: TGCAGTGCTATGAGCGGGAGGGCCATAGATACGCAGTATTTT. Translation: CSAMSGRAIDTQYF.

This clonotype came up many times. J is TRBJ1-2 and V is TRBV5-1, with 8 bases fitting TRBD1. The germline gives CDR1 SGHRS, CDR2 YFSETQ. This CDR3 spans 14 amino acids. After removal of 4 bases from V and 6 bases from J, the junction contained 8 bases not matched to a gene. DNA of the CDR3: TGCGCCAGCAGCATCGACAGGGGCAAGGATGGCTACACCTTC. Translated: CASSIDRGKDGYTF. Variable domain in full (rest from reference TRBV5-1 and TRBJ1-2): KAGVTQTPRYLIKTRGQQVTLSCSPISGHRSVSWYQQTPGQGLQFLFEYFSETQRNKGNFPGRFSGRQFSNSRSEMNVSTLELGDSALYLCASSIDRGKDGYTFGSGTRLTVV.

The CDR3 here is CSAKRGRGHYEQYF. The DNA for the CDR3 is TGCAGTGCCAAACGGGGCAGGGGGCACTACGAGCAGTACTTC. V and J are TRBV20-1 and TRBJ2-7, with 8 bases aligning to TRBD1. The trim removed 6 bases at V and 3 bases at J, leaving 10 bases unmatched. This CDR3 is built from 14 residues. Germline V gene data show CDR1 as DFQATT and CDR2 as SNEGSKA (reference sequence).

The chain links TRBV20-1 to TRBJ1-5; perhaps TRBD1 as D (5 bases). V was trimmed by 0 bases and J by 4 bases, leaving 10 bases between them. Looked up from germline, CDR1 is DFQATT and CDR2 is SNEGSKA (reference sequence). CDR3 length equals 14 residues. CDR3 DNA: TGCAGTGCTAGAGAGGGCAGGGTTAATCAGCCCCAGCATTTT. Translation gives CSAREGRVNQPQHF.

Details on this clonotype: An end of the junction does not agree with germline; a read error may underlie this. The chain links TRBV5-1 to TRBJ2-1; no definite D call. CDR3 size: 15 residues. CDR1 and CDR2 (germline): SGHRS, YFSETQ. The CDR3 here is CASSLSLSSYKEQFF. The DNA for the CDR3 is TGCGCCAGCAGCTTGAGCCTTAGCTCCTACAAGGAGCAGTTCTTC.